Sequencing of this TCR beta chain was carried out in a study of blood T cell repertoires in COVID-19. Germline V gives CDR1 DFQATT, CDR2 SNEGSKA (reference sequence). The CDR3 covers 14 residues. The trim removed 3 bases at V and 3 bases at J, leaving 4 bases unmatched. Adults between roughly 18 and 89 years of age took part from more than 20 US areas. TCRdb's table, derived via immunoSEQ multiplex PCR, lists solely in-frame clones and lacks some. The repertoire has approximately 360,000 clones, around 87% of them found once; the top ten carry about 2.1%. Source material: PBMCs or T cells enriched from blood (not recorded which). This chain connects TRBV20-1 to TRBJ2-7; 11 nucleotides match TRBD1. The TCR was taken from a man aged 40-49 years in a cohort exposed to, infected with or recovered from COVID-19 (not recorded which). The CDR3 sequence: CSASTGTGGYEQYF. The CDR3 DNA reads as TGCAGTGCTAGTACCGGGACAGGGGGCTACGAGCAGTACTTC.